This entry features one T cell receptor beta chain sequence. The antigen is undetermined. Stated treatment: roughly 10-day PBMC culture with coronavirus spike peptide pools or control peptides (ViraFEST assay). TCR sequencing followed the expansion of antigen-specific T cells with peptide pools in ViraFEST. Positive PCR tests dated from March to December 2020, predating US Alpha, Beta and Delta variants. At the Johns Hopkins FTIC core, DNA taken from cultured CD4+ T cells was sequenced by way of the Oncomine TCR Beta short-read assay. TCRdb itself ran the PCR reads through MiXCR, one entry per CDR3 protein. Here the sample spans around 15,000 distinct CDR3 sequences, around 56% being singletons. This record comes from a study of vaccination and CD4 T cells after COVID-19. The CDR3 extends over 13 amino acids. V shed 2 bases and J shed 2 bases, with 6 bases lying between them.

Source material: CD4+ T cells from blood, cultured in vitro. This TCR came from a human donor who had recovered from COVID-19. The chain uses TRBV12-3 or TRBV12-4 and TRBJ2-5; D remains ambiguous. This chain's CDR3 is CASSLLRQETQYF. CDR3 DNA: TGTGCCAGCAGTTTACTACGGCAAGAGACCCAGTACTTC.